The 5 T cell receptor beta chains below all came from one sample that was sequenced in a study of cytomegalovirus exposure and HLA in healthy donors. PCR was performed using 60 Vbeta and 13 Jbeta primers. Method: immunoSEQ multiplex PCR; TCRdb's copy keeps in-frame clones and lacks some. The table lists 130,000 or so clones, about 72% of them singletons, with roughly 1.5% in the top ten. Sequenced: PBMCs. The source is a female donor in good health and CMV-seronegative.

J is TRBJ1-3 and V is TRBV5-1; D remains unclear. Germline V gene lookup returns CDR1 SGHRS and CDR2 YFSETQ. The CDR3 is made up of 15 amino acids. V shed 3 bases and J shed 0 bases, with 10 bases lying between them. This CDR3 is CASSWSWSSGNTIYF. Here the CDR3 DNA reads TGCGCCAGCAGCTGGTCGTGGAGCTCTGGAAACACCATATATTTT.

CDR3 sequence (DNA): TGTGCCAGCAGTCCTAGGTATGTTAGGGCGGGAGGGTCCTCCTACAATGAGCAGTTCTTC. This codes for CASSPRYVRAGGSSYNEQFF. The chain has TRBV28 and TRBJ2-1; 9 bases agree with TRBD2. The ends lost 5 bases at V and 0 bases at J; junction bases unmatched: 17. Germline-derived CDR1 and CDR2 are MDHEN and SYDVKM. The CDR3 is made up of 20 amino acids.

This chain links TRBV9 with TRBJ2-7; D remains unclear. This CDR3 contains 15 residues. Germline V gives CDR1 SGDLS, CDR2 YYNGEE. Trimming took off 0 bases at V and 2 bases at J, with 12 bases between the two ends. This chain's CDR3 is CASSVGSLSPYEQYF. In nucleotides, the CDR3 is TGTGCCAGCAGCGTAGGTAGCCTCTCCCCCTACGAGCAGTACTTC.

In its sample, this clone was seen a few times. The rearrangement joins TRBV12-2 to TRBJ2-1; the table's D call of TRBD2 was not tested on the DNA. TRBV12-2 is a pseudogene. This CDR3 is 16 amino acids long. This CDR3 is CASRSSTGTEYNEQFF. CDR3 coding DNA: TGTGCAAGTCGCTCCAGTACCGGGACTGAGTACAATGAGCAGTTCTTC.

CDR3 in DNA: TGTGCCAGCTCACCGCTGGCAGGGGGGAACACTGAAGCTTTCTTT. This codes for CASSPLAGGNTEAFF. The chain carries TRBV18 and TRBJ1-1; 7 nucleotides line up with TRBD1. V dropped 3 bases and J dropped 1; count of bases not matched to a gene: 5. Germline V lookup: CDR1 KGHSH, CDR2 LQKENI. The CDR3 sequence is 15 residues long.